This TCR beta chain came from a study of blood T cell repertoires in COVID-19. Study summary: Spain, Italy and the United States supplied samples that represented acute and convalescent COVID-19. Sources were T cells, B-cell-depleted T cells, or PBMCs; the material itself was cDNA or gDNA.

The CDR3 totals 15 residues. CDR1 MNHNS and CDR2 SASEGT come from the germline V gene. Trimming removed 3 bases from V and 6 bases from J, with 15 bases in between. The authors' processing: Reference gene primer amplification gave estimated nucleated cell counts. TCRdb's copy holds only in-frame clones and misses some; the assay was immunoSEQ multiplex PCR. The V and J calls and clone size come from that table; D and trimming were worked out from the DNA. This table has over 120,000 clones, about 85% appearing once. The genes are TRBV6-1 and TRBJ2-1, with D perhaps TRBD2 (5 bases). The sequenced material came from peripheral blood. The clonotype comes from a human donor with acute or convalescent COVID-19. The donor label of this sample is uncertain. Written as DNA, the CDR3 is TGTGCCAGCAGTGATGCGGCGGGTGCCCGCAATGAGCAGTTCTTC. Protein sequence: CASSDAAGARNEQFF.